Listed below are T cell receptor beta chains from one sample, sequenced in a study of OX40 agonist ivuxolimab in advanced cancers. Libraries were prepared by immunoSEQ multiplex PCR; TCRdb keeps only in-frame clonotypes and omits some of them. The table includes around 70,000 clones, 80% to 90% detected once. The sample was CD4+ or CD8+ T cells sorted from blood, taken in a trial of the OX40 agonist ivuxolimab. The source of these receptors is an adult with an advanced solid tumor such as melanoma, head and neck, liver or kidney cancer. Each CDR3 is given with its conserved first and last residue. The D gene is left open where the match is weak. The listing skips clone size in some rows; elsewhere it reads once, few, many or a size class.

j_gene,d_gene,v_gene,abundance,CDR3aa,CDR3nt
TRBJ2-1,NA,TRBV5-4,NA,CASSRELLQDNEQFF,TGTGCCAGCAGCCGGGAACTTCTCCAAGACAATGAGCAGTTCTTC
TRBJ1-5,TRBD1,TRBV2,NA,CASSPGTGGGQPQHF,TGTGCCAGCTCCCCCGGGACAGGGGGCGGACAGCCCCAGCATTTT
TRBJ1-1,NA,TRBV18,NA,CASSPSFTAGNTEAFF,TGTGCCAGCTCACCCTCATTCACGGCAGGGAACACTGAAGCTTTCTTT
TRBJ1-1,NA,TRBV6-6,once,CASSYSGEGAEAFF,TGTGCCAGCAGTTACTCAGGGGAGGGCGCTGAAGCTTTCTTT
TRBJ2-7,NA,TRBV7-2,NA,CASSDLLAVQYF,TGTGCCAGCAGCGACCTACTGGCGGTGCAGTACTTC
TRBJ1-3,TRBD1,TRBV28,NA,CASSHGTGAGNTIYF,TGTGCCAGCAGCCACGGGACAGGGGCTGGAAACACCATATATTTT
TRBJ2-1,NA,TRBV19,NA,CASSISPSASGEQFF,TGTGCCAGTAGTATAAGTCCTAGCGCATCGGGTGAGCAGTTCTTC
TRBJ1-2,NA,TRBV7-9,NA,CASSLTGGGYTF,TGTGCCAGCAGCTTAACGGGTGGCGGCTACACCTTC
TRBJ2-5,TRBD1,TRBV6-6,NA,CASSWGQGSQETQYF,TGTGCCAGCAGTTGGGGACAGGGAAGCCAAGAGACCCAGTACTTC
TRBJ2-1,TRBD2,TRBV11-3,NA,CASSLSGGYKGNEQFF,TGTGCCAGCAGCTTAAGCGGGGGATATAAGGGCAATGAGCAGTTCTTC
TRBJ2-7,TRBD1,TRBV10-3,NA,CASAVQGTYEQYF,TGTGCCTCCGCGGTACAGGGGACCTACGAGCAGTACTTC
TRBJ1-4,NA,TRBV11-2,once,CASSLYKELFF,TGTGCCAGCAGCTTATATAAGGAACTGTTTTTT
TRBJ1-1,TRBD1,TRBV5-1,NA,CASSLQGQAMNTEAFF,TGCGCCAGCAGCTTACAGGGACAGGCAATGAACACTGAAGCTTTCTTT
TRBJ2-7,TRBD1,TRBV5-1,NA,CASSLWVGTGGDEQYF,TGCGCCAGCAGCTTGTGGGTGGGGACAGGGGGAGACGAGCAGTACTTC
TRBJ2-3,TRBD2,TRBV4-1,NA,CASSPSGTNTQYF,TGCGCCAGCAGCCCTAGCGGGACGAATACGCAGTATTTT
TRBJ2-3,TRBD2,TRBV7-9,NA,CASSSGGGGTTDTQYF,TGTGCCAGCAGTTCAGGAGGCGGGGGGACTACAGATACGCAGTATTTT
TRBJ1-1,NA,TRBV5-4,once,CASSLDRRGSAGEAFF,TGTGCCAGCAGCTTGGACCGCCGGGGATCGGCAGGTGAAGCTTTCTTT
TRBJ1-4,NA,TRBV18,NA,CASSTTGNEKLFF,TGTGCCAGCTCTACCACAGGGAATGAAAAACTGTTTTTT
TRBJ2-1,TRBD2,TRBV9,NA,CASSPRVAGGVYEQFF,TGTGCCAGCAGCCCCAGAGTAGCGGGGGGAGTCTATGAGCAGTTCTTC
TRBJ1-5,TRBD1,TRBV30,NA,CAWSGQGNQPQHF,TGTGCCTGGAGTGGACAGGGGAATCAGCCCCAGCATTTT
TRBJ1-2,NA,TRBV5-1,NA,CASSLGEASLYGYTF,TGCGCCAGCAGCTTGGGGGAGGCTAGCCTCTATGGCTACACCTTC
TRBJ2-5,TRBD1,TRBV5-1,NA,CASSRIRQGTGETQYF,TGCGCCAGCAGCCGAATAAGACAGGGTACGGGAGAGACCCAGTACTTC
TRBJ1-4,NA,TRBV6-1,NA,CASLESLVKEKLFF,TGTGCCAGCCTCGAGTCCTTAGTAAAGGAAAAACTGTTTTTT
TRBJ2-5,TRBD1,TRBV6-4,NA,CASSDSTQDRGGETQYF,TGTGCCAGCAGTGACTCTACACAGGACAGGGGTGGAGAGACCCAGTACTTC
TRBJ2-2,TRBD2,TRBV19,NA,CASSIVLADTGELFF,TGTGCCAGTAGTATAGTTCTAGCGGACACCGGGGAGCTGTTTTTT
TRBJ1-6,NA,TRBV6-5,NA,CASSSGNSPLHF,TGTGCCAGCAGTTCGGGAAATTCACCCCTCCACTTT